The 17 T cell receptor beta chains in this list originate from one sample, sequenced in a study of T cell changes during pregnancy in multiple sclerosis. Here immunoSEQ multiplex PCR was the method, and the copy in TCRdb shows in-frame clones only, minus some. The sample contains 130,000 or so clones, roughly 95% of which appear only once. This material consisted of peripheral blood, taken after pregnancy. The receptors here all came from a female donor with multiple sclerosis, enrolled in a pregnancy study.

Of note for this clone: Other DNA sequences from this sample encode an identical CDR3 as well. The chain combines TRBV5-6 with TRBJ2-2; no definite D call. V lost 0 bases and J 2 bases, leaving 5 bases between the germline ends. The CDR3 loop spans 14 amino acids. CDR1 and CDR2 from the germline V gene are SGHDT and YYEEEE. In DNA form, the CDR3 reads TGTGCCAGCAGCTTGGTACTCAACACCGGGGAGCTGTTTTTT. Encoded protein: CASSLVLNTGELFF.

This clone was detected a few times. The rearrangement joins TRBV2 to TRBJ1-1; unclear D gene. The CDR3 is 15 amino acids. The V gene lost 3 bases and the J gene lost 1 base, with 12 bases spanning the gap. CDR1 and CDR2 (germline): SNHLY, FYNNEI. CDR3 residues: CASSEWASRNTEAFF. The CDR3 nucleotides read TGTGCCAGCAGTGAGTGGGCCAGTAGGAACACTGAAGCTTTCTTT.

The V gene is TRBV4-3, the J gene TRBJ2-2; D not resolved. V gave up 1 base and J gave up 5 bases, with 8 bases separating them. CDR1 is LGHNA and CDR2 is YSLEER in the germline V gene. This CDR3 has 14 amino acids. In nucleotides, the CDR3 is TGCGCCAGCAGCCAAGGCATTGCGACCGGGGAGCTGTTTTTT. This encodes CASSQGIATGELFF.

Here the CDR3 DNA reads TGTGCCAGCGGACAGGGGGCCCTCTCTGGGGCCAACGTCCTGACTTTC. Residues: CASGQGALSGANVLTF. The chain has TRBV9 and TRBJ2-6; 11 bases fit TRBD1. Trimming at V came to 7 bases and at J to 0 bases, leaving 3 bases not matched to a gene. Germline lookup yields CDR1 SGDLS and CDR2 YYNGEE. The CDR3 extends over 16 amino acids.

The chain uses TRBV5-4 and TRBJ1-3, with 7 nucleotides matching TRBD1. There are 16 residues in the CDR3. V lost 4 bases, J lost 2 bases, and 9 bases stayed unmatched. Germline V gives CDR1 SGHNT, CDR2 YYREEE (reference sequence). The CDR3 region has the DNA TGTGCCAGCAGCAACGACAGGGTCTCTCCTGGAAACACCATATATTTT. Protein product: CASSNDRVSPGNTIYF.

This chain uses TRBV2 with TRBJ2-1; D may be TRBD2 (6 bases). The CDR3 sequence is 14 residues long. Germline V gene sequence: CDR1 SNHLY, CDR2 FYNNEI. Trimming left V 8 bases short and J 4 bases short, with 15 bases between. The CDR3 coding sequence is TGTGCCAGCGGCGGGACTTCCCAATACAATGAGCAGTTCTTC. This codes for CASGGTSQYNEQFF.

This chain connects TRBV28 to TRBJ1-1; D not certain. The CDR3 has 12 amino acids. The V gene lost 3 bases and the J gene lost 6 bases, with 8 bases spanning the gap. The germline V gene encodes CDR1 MDHEN and CDR2 SYDVKM. The CDR3 is CASSLAVAEAFF. The CDR3 nucleotides read TGTGCCAGCAGTTTGGCGGTCGCTGAAGCTTTCTTT. Drawing the rest from reference TRBV28 and TRBJ1-1, the complete variable domain is DVKVTQSSRYLVKRTGEKVFLECVQDMDHENMFWYRQDPGLGLRLIYFSYDVKMKEKGDIPEGYSVSREKKERFSLILESASTNQTSMYLCASSLAVAEAFFGQGTRLTVV.

The chain combines TRBV5-6 with TRBJ2-1; 11 bases agree with TRBD2. Trimming removed 1 base from V and 8 bases from J; junction bases left unmatched: 8. The CDR3 has 16 residues. Germline V gene lookup returns CDR1 SGHDT and CDR2 YYEEEE. This chain's CDR3 is CASSLLAGGPPDEQFF. Written as DNA, the CDR3 is TGTGCCAGCAGCTTGTTAGCGGGAGGGCCACCCGATGAGCAGTTCTTC.

V and J are TRBV7-9 and TRBJ1-1; D remains unclear. Trimming stripped 7 bases from V and 3 bases from J, with 12 bases between. The CDR3 covers 13 residues. Germline loops: CDR1 SEHNR, CDR2 FQNEAQ (reference sequence). CDR3 nucleotides: TGTGCCAGCACCAAGAGGGAGGACACTGAAGCTTTCTTT. Translating gives CASTKREDTEAFF.

V usage is TRBV2 and J usage is TRBJ1-1, with D possibly TRBD1 on 5 matching bases. The CDR3 consists of 13 residues. Germline V gene data show CDR1 as SNHLY and CDR2 as FYNNEI. V gave up 5 bases and J gave up 7 bases, with 14 bases separating them. The CDR3 region has the DNA TGTGCCAGCAGTATGACAGCTCGGATTGAAGCTTTCTTT. Translated: CASSMTARIEAFF.

J is TRBJ2-3 and V is TRBV6-5; a possible D gene is TRBD2 (6 bases). The V gene's germline CDR1 is MNHEY and CDR2 SVGAGI. This CDR3 spans 15 amino acids. The ends were cut back, 2 bases at V and 0 bases at J, with 9 bases in the middle. For the CDR3, the DNA is TGTGCCAGCAGTTACGTGGGAGGAAGCACAGATACGCAGTATTTT. Translated: CASSYVGGSTDTQYF.

The V gene is TRBV5-1, the J gene TRBJ2-3; 7 nucleotides align to TRBD1. Per germline, CDR1 SGHRS and CDR2 YFSETQ. The CDR3 extends over 15 amino acids. Unmatched junction bases numbered 3, after V lost 2 bases and J lost 0 bases. CDR3 region: CASSFDRASTDTQYF. CDR3 sequence (DNA): TGCGCCAGCAGCTTTGACAGGGCTAGCACAGATACGCAGTATTTT.

This chain joins TRBV2 and TRBJ2-7; tentatively, D is TRBD1 (5 bases). This CDR3 has 15 amino acids. V dropped 0 bases and J dropped 1 base, with 10 bases sitting between them. CDR1 is SNHLY, CDR2 FYNNEI, per germline. The CDR3 nucleotides read TGTGCCAGCAGTGAAGCGACAGCCATATCCTACGAGCAGTACTTC. As protein: CASSEATAISYEQYF. Full variable domain (missing parts from reference TRBV2 and TRBJ2-7): EPEVTQTPSHQVTQMGQEVILRCVPISNHLYFYWYRQILGQKVEFLVSFYNNEISEKSEIFDDQFSVERPDGSNFTLKIRSTKLEDSAMYFCASSEATAISYEQYFGPGTRLTVT.

V and J are TRBV19 and TRBJ1-1, with D perhaps TRBD1 (5 bases). The germline CDR1 and CDR2 sequences are LNHDA and SQIVND (reference sequence). Deletions cut 6 bases from V and 0 bases from J, with 11 bases between. The length of the CDR3 is 14 residues. The CDR3 DNA sequence: TGTGCCAGTAGGGTTTCCAGGGTGAACACTGAAGCTTTCTTT. This translates into CASRVSRVNTEAFF.

This chain joins TRBV7-3 and TRBJ2-1; 8 bases line up with TRBD2. Germline CDR1 SGHTA, CDR2 FQGTGA. The CDR3 is 14 amino acids. J was trimmed by 7 bases and V by 9 bases; bases with no gene match: 11. For the CDR3, the DNA is TGTGCCAGTTCGGAAGCGGGAGTAGGTAATGAGCAGTTCTTC. Its protein product is CASSEAGVGNEQFF.

CDR3 region: CASSPLGTGVTDTQYF. CDR3 sequence (DNA): TGTGCCAGCAGCCCTCTCGGGACAGGGGTCACAGATACGCAGTATTTT. The chain couples TRBV28 to TRBJ2-3, with 10 bases fitting TRBD1. The ends lost 6 bases at V and 2 bases at J; junction bases unmatched: 8. The CDR3 contains 16 residues. Germline V CDR1 and CDR2: MDHEN, SYDVKM.

The gene calls are TRBV29-1 and TRBJ2-2, with 7 bases fitting TRBD2. Germline lookup yields CDR1 SQVTM and CDR2 ANQGSEA. The junction had 8 bases not matched to a gene; V was cut back by 0 bases and J by 4 bases. The CDR3 has 16 residues. The CDR3 region has the DNA TGCAGCGTTGAAGATGCGCTAGCGGCGACCACCGGGGAGCTGTTTTTT. It encodes CSVEDALAATTGELFF.